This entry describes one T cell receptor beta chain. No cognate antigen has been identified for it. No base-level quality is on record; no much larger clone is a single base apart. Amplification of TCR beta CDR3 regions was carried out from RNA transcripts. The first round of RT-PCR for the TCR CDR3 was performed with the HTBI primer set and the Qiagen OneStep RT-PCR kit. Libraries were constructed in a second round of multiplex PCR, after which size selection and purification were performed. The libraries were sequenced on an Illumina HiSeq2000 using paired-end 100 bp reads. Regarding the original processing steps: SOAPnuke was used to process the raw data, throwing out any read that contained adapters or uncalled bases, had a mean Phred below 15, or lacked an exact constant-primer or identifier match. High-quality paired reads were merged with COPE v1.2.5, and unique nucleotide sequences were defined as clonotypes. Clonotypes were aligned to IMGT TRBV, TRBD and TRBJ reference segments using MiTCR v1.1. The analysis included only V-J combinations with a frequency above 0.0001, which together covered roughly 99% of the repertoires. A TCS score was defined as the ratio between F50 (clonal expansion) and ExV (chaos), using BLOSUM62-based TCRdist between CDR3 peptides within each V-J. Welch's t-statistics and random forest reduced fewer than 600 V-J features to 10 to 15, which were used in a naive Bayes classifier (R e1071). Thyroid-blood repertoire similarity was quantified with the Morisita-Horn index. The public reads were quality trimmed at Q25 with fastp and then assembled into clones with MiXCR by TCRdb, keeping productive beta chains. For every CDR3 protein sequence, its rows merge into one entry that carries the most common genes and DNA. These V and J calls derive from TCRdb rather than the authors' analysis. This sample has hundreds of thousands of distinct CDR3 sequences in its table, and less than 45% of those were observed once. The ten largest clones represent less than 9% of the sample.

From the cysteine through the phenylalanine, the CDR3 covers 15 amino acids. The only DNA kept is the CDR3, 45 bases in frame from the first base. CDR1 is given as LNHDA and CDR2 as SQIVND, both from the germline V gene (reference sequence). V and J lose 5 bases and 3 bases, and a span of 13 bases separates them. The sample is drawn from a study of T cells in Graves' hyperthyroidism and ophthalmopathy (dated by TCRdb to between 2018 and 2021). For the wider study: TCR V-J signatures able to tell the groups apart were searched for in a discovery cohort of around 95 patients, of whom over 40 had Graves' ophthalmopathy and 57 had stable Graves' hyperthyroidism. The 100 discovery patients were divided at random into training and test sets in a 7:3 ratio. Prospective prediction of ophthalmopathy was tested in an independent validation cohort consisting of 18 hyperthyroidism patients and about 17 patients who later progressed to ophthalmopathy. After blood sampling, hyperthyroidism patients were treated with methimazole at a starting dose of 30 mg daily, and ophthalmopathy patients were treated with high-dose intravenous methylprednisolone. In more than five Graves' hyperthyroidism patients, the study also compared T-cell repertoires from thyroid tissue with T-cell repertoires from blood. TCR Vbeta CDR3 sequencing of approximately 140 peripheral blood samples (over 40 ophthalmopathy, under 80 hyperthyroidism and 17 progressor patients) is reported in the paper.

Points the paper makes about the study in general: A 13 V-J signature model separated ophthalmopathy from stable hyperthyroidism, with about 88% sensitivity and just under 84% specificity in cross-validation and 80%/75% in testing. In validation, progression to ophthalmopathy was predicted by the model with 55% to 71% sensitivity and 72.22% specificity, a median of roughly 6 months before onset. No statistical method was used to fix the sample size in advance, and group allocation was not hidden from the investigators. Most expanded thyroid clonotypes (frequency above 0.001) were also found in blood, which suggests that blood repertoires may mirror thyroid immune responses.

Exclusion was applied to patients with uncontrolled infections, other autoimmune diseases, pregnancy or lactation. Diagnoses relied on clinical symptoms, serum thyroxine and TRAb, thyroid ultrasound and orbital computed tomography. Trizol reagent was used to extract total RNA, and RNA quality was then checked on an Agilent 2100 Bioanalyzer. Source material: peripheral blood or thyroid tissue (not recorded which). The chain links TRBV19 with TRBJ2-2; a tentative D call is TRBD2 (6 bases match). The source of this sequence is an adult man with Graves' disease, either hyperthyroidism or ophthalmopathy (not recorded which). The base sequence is TGTGCCAGTAGTGGGGACTGGGGGGACACCGGGGAGCTGTTTTTT. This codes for CASSGDWGDTGELFF.